One sample yielded the 5 T cell receptor beta chains listed below, sequenced in a study of early T cells in non-severe SARS-CoV-2 infection. TCRdb reprocessed the 5' RACE reads via MiXCR and lists one record per CDR3 protein. The table includes some 62,000 distinct CDR3 sequences, 8% to 10% detected once. The material sequenced was whole blood. The receptor source for this set is an adult who was a healthcare worker with PCR-confirmed SARS-CoV-2 infection or an uninfected control (not recorded which).

This clonotype showed up many times. The chain links TRBV29-1 to TRBJ2-1; TRBD2 matches at 7 bases. The CDR3 has 13 amino acids. Germline values: CDR1 SQVTM, CDR2 ANQGSEA. CDR3 amino acids: CSGGRGRGNEQFF. The CDR3 nucleotides read TGCAGTGGGGGGAGGGGCCGAGGGAATGAGCAGTTCTTC.

The chain recombines TRBV4-1 with TRBJ2-7, with no clear D. The V gene lost 1 base and the J gene lost 5 bases, with 9 bases spanning the gap. CDR1 MGHRA and CDR2 YSYEKL come from the germline V gene. The CDR3 contains 13 residues. In DNA, the CDR3 is TGCGCCAGCAGCCAAGTTCAAGGCGACGAGCAGTACGTC. Encoded protein: CASSQVQGDEQYV.

This clonotype was counted between two and nine times. The rearrangement links TRBV20-1 to TRBJ1-2; 7 nucleotides line up with TRBD1. The CDR3 is made up of 15 amino acids. CDR1 DFQATT and CDR2 SNEGSKA come from the germline V gene (reference sequence). The V segment lost 0 bases and the J segment 2 bases; nucleotides outside the gene matches: 6. For the CDR3, the DNA is TGCAGTGCTAGAGATGGTGGGACAGTGAACTATGGCTACACCTTC. Residues: CSARDGGTVNYGYTF.

The V gene is TRBV3-1, the J gene TRBJ1-5; TRBD1 is a possible D gene (5 bases). Trimming pared 3 bases from V and 7 bases from J, leaving 13 bases between. Per the germline V gene, CDR1 is LGHDT and CDR2 is YNNKEL (reference sequence). This CDR3 has 14 residues. The CDR3 bases are TGTGCCAGCAGCCAGGGCAGGGTCAGCCAGCCCCAGCATTTT. It encodes CASSQGRVSQPQHF.

This chain uses TRBV12-3 or TRBV12-4 with TRBJ1-6, with D possibly TRBD1 on 5 matching bases. The ends were cut back, 2 bases at V and 9 bases at J, with 5 bases in the middle. This CDR3 has 12 amino acids. The chain's CDR3 is CASSLQGSPLHF. In DNA form, the CDR3 reads TGTGCCAGCAGTTTACAGGGTTCACCCCTCCACTTT.